This TCR beta chain was recorded in a study of OX40 agonist ivuxolimab in advanced cancers. Per germline, CDR1 SGHTA and CDR2 FQGNSA. The CDR3 sequence is 13 residues long. V gave up 6 bases and J gave up 6 bases, with 14 bases separating them. Repertoires were generated with immunoSEQ multiplex PCR, while TCRdb's copy carries only in-frame clones and drops some. Altogether fewer than 60,000 clones are present, about 90% being singletons, with the ten largest covering around 1.8%. This clone was recorded only once. This clonotype was sampled from an adult with an advanced solid tumor such as melanoma, head and neck, liver or kidney cancer. Sequenced here: CD4+ or CD8+ T cells sorted from blood, sampled in a trial of the OX40 agonist ivuxolimab. The chain carries TRBV7-2 and TRBJ1-2; D may be TRBD1 (6 bases). CDR3 residues: CASSSQQGHGYTF. The DNA for the CDR3 is TGTGCCAGCAGTTCCCAACAGGGACATGGCTACACCTTC.